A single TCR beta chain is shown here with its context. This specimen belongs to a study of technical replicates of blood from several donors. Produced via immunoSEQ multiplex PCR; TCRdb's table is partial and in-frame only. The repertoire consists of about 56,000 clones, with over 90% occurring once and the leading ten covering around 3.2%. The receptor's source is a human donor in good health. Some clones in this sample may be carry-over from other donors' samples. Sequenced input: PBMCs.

CDR3 bases: TGTGCCAGCGGGGACAGGGGCCACGAGCAGTACTTC. This gives the protein CASGDRGHEQYF. The chain uses TRBV25-1 and TRBJ2-7; 10 bases are a match to TRBD1. Trimming at V came to 8 bases and at J to 5 bases, leaving 3 bases not matched to a gene. CDR1 is MGHDK, CDR2 SYGVNS, per germline. CDR3 length: 12 amino acids.